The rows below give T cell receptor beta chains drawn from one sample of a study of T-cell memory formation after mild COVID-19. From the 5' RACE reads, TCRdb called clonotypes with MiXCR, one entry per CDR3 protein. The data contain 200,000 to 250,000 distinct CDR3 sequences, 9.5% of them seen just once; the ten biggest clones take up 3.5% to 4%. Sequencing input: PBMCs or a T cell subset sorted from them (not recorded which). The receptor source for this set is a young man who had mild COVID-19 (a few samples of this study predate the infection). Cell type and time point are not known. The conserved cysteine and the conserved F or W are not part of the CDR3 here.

CDR3 protein: ASSAQTVSEQY
V gene: TRBV9

CDR3 protein: ASSLMTAEPNNEQF
V gene: TRBV5-1

CDR3 protein: ATSDPTGRELF
V gene: TRBV24-1

CDR3 protein: ATSDPGTAGETQY
V gene: TRBV24-1

CDR3 protein: ASSRPGQSFLGGQPQH
V gene: TRBV6-2/TRBV6-3

CDR3 protein: ASSLESENTEAF
V gene: TRBV5-1

CDR3 protein: ASSLGQLNEKLF
V gene: TRBV11-2

CDR3 protein: ASSLVGYQETQY
V gene: TRBV5-1

CDR3 protein: ASSLAQSDTEAF
V gene: TRBV11-2

CDR3 protein: ASSLVPSYEQY
V gene: TRBV7-9

CDR3 protein: ASSQDGSTSGGLNEQF
V gene: TRBV3-1

CDR3 protein: ASRGTGELF
V gene: TRBV19

CDR3 protein: ASSLDPQGALNTEAF
V gene: TRBV5-1

CDR3 protein: ASSQERSGYT
V gene: TRBV3-1

CDR3 protein: ASSLVFWGSNEQF
V gene: TRBV7-2

CDR3 protein: ASSRNREETQY
V gene: TRBV18

CDR3 protein: ASSLDREWYTEAF
V gene: TRBV5-5

CDR3 protein: ASSTGTGVEAF
V gene: TRBV12-3/TRBV12-4

CDR3 protein: ASSPGSDDSPLH
V gene: TRBV9

CDR3 protein: ASSLASGTNTGELF
V gene: TRBV7-2

CDR3 protein: AWSGQGNQPQH
V gene: TRBV30

CDR3 protein: SVYSPGHSTDTQY
V gene: TRBV29-1

CDR3 protein: ASSIEDSLLQY
V gene: TRBV19

CDR3 protein: ASSPGWGHQPQH
V gene: TRBV9

CDR3 protein: ASSFWAVDYGYT
V gene: TRBV7-9

CDR3 protein: ASSPTGNGYT
V gene: TRBV12-3/TRBV12-4

CDR3 protein: ASNPAFTDTQY
V gene: TRBV12-3/TRBV12-4

CDR3 protein: ASSSGTAAYGGYT
V gene: TRBV5-1

CDR3 protein: SVGRGGQGAEAF
V gene: TRBV29-1

CDR3 protein: ASSPTPGTDTQY
V gene: TRBV5-1

CDR3 protein: ASSSPQGIDTEAF
V gene: TRBV12-3/TRBV12-4

CDR3 protein: ASSFTVNPDSYGYT
V gene: TRBV7-2

CDR3 protein: SGLRTTEAF
V gene: TRBV20-1

CDR3 protein: SVSAPVESQY
V gene: TRBV20-1

CDR3 protein: ASSTGQGADTGELF
V gene: TRBV5-1